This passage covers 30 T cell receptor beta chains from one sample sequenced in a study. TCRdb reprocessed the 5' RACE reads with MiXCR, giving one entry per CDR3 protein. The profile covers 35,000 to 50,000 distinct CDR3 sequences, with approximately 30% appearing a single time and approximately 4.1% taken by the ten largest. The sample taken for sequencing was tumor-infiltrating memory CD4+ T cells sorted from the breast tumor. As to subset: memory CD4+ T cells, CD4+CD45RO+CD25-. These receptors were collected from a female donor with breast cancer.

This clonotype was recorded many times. CDR3 DNA sequence: TGCGCCAGCAGCCGCGGATTCCAAGAGACCCAGTACTTC. Residues: CASSRGFQETQYF. The genes are TRBV4-1 and TRBJ2-5; D is uncertain. Trimming removed 4 bases at V and 1 base at J, with 7 bases between. Germline CDR1 is MGHRA and CDR2 is YSYEKL. This CDR3 has 13 amino acids.

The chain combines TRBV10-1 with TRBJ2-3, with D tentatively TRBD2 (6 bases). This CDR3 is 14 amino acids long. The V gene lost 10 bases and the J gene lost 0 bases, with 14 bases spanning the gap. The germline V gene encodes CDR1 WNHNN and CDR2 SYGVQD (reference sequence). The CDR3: CATRPGTSTDTQYF. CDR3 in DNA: TGCGCCACCAGACCGGGGACTAGCACAGATACGCAGTATTTT.

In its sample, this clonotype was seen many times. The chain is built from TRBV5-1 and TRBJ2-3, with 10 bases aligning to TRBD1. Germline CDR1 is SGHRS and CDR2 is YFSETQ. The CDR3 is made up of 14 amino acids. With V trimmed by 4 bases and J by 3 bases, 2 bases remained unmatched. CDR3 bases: TGCGCCAGCAGCGCGGGACAGGGGACAGATACGCAGTATTTT. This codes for CASSAGQGTDTQYF.

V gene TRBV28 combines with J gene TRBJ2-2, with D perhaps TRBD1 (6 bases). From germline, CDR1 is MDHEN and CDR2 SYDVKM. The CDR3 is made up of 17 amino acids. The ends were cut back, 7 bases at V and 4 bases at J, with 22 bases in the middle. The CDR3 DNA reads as TGTGCCAGCAAGCAATTACAGGGACGCGGTCGCACCGGGGAGCTGTTTTTT. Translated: CASKQLQGRGRTGELFF.

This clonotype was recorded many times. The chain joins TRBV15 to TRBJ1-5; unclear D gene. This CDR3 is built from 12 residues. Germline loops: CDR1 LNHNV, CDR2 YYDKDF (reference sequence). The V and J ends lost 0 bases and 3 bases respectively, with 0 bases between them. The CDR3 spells CATSRDNQPQHF. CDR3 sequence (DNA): TGTGCCACCAGCAGAGACAATCAGCCCCAGCATTTT.

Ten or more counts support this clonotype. The CDR3, as DNA: TGTGCCAGCAGCCGCGAATCCCACGAGCAGTACTTC. Protein sequence: CASSRESHEQYF. The V gene is TRBV7-8, the J gene TRBJ2-7; no clear D gene. The CDR3 loop spans 12 amino acids. The V end lost 5 bases, the J end lost 5 bases, and 10 bases lay between the germline ends. The germline V gene encodes CDR1 SGHVS and CDR2 FQNEAQ. Together with reference TRBV7-8 and TRBJ2-7, the CDR3 gives the full variable domain: GAGVSQSPRYKVAKRGQDVALRCDPISGHVSLFWYQQALGQGPEFLTYFQNEAQLDKSGLPSDRFFAERPEGSVSTLKIQRTQQEDSAVYLCASSRESHEQYFGPGTRLTVT.

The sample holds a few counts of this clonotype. CDR3 sequence (DNA): TGTGCCAGCAGTCACGGCCGAAACACTGAAGCTTTCTTT. Its translation: CASSHGRNTEAFF. V gene TRBV6-5 combines with J gene TRBJ1-1; D remains unclear. Trimming removed 5 bases from V and 2 bases from J, with 9 bases in between. The length of the CDR3 is 13 residues. Germline values: CDR1 MNHEY, CDR2 SVGAGI.

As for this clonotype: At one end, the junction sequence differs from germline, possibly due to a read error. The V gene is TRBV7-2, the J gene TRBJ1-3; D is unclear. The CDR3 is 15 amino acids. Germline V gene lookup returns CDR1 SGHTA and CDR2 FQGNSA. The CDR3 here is CASSLTVSSGDTIYF. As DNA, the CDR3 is TGTGCCAGCAGCTTAACCGTTTCCTCTGGAGACACCATATATTTT.

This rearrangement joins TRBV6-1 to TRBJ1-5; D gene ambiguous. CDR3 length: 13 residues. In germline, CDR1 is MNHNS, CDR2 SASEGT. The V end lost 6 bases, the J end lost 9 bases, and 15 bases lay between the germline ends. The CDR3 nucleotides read TGTGCCAGCAGCGATACACTGGAACGGCCCCAGCATTTT. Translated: CASSDTLERPQHF.

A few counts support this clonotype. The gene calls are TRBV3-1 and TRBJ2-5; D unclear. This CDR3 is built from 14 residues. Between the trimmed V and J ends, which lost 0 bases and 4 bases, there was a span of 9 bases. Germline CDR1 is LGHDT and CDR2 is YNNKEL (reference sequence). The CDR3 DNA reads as TGTGCCAGCAGCCAAGATCGGTACGGAGAGACCCAGTACTTC. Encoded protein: CASSQDRYGETQYF.

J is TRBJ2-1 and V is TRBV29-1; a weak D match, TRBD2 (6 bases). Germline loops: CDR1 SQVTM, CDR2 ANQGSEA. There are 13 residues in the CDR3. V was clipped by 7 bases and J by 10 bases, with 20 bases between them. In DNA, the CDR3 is TGCAGCGCCCCGGGGTGGGGGGATGGCGAGCAGTTCTTC. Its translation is CSAPGWGDGEQFF.

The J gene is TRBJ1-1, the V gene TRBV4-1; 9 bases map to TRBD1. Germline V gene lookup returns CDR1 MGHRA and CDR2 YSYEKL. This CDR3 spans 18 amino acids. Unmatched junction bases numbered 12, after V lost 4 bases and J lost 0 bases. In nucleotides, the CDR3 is TGCGCCAGCAGCCCAGGACCGGGACAGGGCCAATTGAACACTGAAGCTTTCTTT. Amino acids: CASSPGPGQGQLNTEAFF.

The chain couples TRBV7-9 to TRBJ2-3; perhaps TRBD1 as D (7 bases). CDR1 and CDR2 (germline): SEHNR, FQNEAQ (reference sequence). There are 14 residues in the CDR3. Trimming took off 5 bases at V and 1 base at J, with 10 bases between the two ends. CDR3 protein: CASSQGGGTDTQYF. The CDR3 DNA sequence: TGTGCCAGCAGCCAGGGGGGCGGCACAGATACGCAGTATTTT.

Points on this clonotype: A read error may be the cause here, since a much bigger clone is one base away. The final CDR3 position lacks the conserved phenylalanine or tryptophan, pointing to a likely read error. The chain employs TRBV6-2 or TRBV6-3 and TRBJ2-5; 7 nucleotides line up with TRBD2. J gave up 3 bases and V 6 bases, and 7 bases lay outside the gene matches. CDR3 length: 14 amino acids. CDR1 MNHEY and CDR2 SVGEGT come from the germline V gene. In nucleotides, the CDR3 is TGTGCCAGCAGGGACCTGGCGGGAGAAGAGACCCAGTACCTC. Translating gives CASRDLAGEETQYL.

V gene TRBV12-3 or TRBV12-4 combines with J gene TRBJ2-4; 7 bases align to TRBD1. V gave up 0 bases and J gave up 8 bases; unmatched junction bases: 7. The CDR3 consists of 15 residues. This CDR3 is CASSLAGQNGDIQYF. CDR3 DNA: TGTGCCAGCAGTTTAGCGGGACAGAATGGGGACATTCAGTACTTC.

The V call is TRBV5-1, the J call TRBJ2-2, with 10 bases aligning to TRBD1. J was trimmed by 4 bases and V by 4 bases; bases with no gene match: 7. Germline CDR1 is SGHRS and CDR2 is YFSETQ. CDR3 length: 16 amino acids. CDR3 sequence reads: CASSARTGGITGELFF. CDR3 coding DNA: TGCGCCAGCAGCGCTAGGACAGGGGGGATCACCGGGGAGCTGTTTTTT.

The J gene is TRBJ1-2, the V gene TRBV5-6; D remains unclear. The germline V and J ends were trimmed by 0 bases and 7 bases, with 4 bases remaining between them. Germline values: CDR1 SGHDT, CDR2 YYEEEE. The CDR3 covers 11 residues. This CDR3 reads CASSLDSGYTF. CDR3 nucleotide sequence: TGTGCCAGCAGCTTGGACAGTGGCTACACCTTC.

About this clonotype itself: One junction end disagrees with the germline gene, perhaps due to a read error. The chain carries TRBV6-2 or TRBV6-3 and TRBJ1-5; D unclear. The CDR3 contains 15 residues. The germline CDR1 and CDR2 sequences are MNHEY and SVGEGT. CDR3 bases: TGTGCCAGCAGTTACACACTTTTTAGCAATCAGCCCCAGCATTTC. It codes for CASSYTLFSNQPQHF.

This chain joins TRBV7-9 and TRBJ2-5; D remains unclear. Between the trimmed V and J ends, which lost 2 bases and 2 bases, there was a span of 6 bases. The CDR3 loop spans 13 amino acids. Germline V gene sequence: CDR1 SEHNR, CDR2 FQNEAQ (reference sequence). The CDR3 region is CASSLFGQETQYF. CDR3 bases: TGTGCCAGCAGCTTATTCGGGCAAGAGACCCAGTACTTC.

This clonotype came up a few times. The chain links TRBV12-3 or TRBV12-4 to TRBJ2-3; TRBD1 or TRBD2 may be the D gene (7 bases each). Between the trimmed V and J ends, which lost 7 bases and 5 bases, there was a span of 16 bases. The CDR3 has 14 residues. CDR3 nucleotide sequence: TGTGCCAGCACCGCGACAGGGAGGGAAGATACGCAGTATTTT. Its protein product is CASTATGREDTQYF.

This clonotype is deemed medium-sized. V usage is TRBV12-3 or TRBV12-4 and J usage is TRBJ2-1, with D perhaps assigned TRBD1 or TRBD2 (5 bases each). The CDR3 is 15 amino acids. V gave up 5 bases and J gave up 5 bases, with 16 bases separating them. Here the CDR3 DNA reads TGTGCCAGCAGTCCCCCAAGGGGAGTGCACAATGAGCAGTTCTTC. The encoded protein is CASSPPRGVHNEQFF.

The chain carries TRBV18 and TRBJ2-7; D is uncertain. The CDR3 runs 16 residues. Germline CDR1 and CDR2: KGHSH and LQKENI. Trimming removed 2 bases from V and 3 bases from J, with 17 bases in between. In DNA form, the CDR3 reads TGTGCCAGCTCACCAAGGTCAGTGTTACAGCTCTACGAGCAGTACTTC. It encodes CASSPRSVLQLYEQYF.

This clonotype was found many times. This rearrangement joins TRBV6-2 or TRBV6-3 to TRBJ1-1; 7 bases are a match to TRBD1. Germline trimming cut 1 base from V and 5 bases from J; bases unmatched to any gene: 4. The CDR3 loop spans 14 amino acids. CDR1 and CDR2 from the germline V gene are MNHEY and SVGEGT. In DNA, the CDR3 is TGTGCCAGCAGTTACTGGGACAGCGGAACTGAAGCTTTCTTT. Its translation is CASSYWDSGTEAFF.

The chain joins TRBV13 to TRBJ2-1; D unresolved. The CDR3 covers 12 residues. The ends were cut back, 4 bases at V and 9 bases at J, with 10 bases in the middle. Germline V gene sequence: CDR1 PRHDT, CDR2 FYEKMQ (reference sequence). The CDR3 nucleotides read TGTGCCAGCAGCTACCCCTTGGGTGAGCAGTTCTTC. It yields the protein CASSYPLGEQFF.

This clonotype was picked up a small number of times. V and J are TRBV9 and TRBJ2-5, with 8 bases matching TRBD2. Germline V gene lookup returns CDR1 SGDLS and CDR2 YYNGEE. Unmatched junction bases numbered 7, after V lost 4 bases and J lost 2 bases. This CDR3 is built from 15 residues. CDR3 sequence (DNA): TGTGCCAGCAGCCCCAGACTAGCGCCACAAGAGACCCAGTACTTC. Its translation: CASSPRLAPQETQYF. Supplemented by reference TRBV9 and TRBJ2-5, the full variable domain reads DSGVTQTPKHLITATGQRVTLRCSPRSGDLSVYWYQQSLDQGLQFLIQYYNGEERAKGNILERFSAQQFPDLHSELNLSSLELGDSALYFCASSPRLAPQETQYFGPGTRLLVL.

The CDR3 DNA reads TGTGCCACCAGCAGAGCCTACCGGGATTCGAACACCGGGGAGCTGTTTTTT. Encoded protein: CATSRAYRDSNTGELFF. This rearrangement joins TRBV15 to TRBJ2-2, with D maybe TRBD2 (5 bases). There are 17 residues in the CDR3. V lost 1 base to trimming and J lost 0 bases, with 12 bases between them. Looked up from germline, CDR1 is LNHNV and CDR2 is YYDKDF (reference sequence).

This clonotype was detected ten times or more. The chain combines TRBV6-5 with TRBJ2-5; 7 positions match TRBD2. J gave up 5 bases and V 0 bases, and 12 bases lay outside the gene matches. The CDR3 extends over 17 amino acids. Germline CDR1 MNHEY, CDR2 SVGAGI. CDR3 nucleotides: TGTGCCAGCAGTTACTCATCCAGCGGGACGTCGGGGGAGACCCAGTACTTC. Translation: CASSYSSSGTSGETQYF.

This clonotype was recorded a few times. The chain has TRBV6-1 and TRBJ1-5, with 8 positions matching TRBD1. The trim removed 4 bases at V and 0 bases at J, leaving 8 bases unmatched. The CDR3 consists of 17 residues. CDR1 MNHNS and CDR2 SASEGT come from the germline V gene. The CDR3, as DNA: TGTGCCAGCAGTGGCCGGACAGGGTTCCATAGCAATCAGCCCCAGCATTTT. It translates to CASSGRTGFHSNQPQHF.

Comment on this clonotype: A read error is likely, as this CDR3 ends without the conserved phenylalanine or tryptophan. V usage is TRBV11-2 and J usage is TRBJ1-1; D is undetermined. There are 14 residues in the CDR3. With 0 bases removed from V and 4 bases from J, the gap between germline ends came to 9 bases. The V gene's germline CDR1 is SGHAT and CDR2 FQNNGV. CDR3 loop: CASSLDRASTEAFS. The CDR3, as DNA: TGTGCCAGCAGCTTAGATCGGGCGAGCACTGAAGCTTTCTCT.

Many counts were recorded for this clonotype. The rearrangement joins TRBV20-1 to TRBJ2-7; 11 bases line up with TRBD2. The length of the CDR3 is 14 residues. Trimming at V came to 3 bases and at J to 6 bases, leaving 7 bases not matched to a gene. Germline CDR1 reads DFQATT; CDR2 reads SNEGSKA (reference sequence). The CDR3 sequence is CSASSTSGSSEQYF. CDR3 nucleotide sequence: TGCAGTGCTAGTAGTACTAGCGGGAGTTCCGAGCAGTACTTC.